Described below is a single TCR beta chain sequence and its context. Its antigen remains unknown. This sample stems from a study of T cell repertoires in cytomegalovirus infection. Study summary: Both CMV infection and a matching HLA type were indicated by public TCR beta signatures. Study-level points and caveats: Across the ex vivo response, the dominant clonotypes were HLA-C-restricted CMV-specific TCR beta clonotypes.

CDR3 size: 15 residues. CDR1 is KGHSH and CDR2 is LQKENI in the germline V gene. J lost 2 bases, V lost 6 bases, and 7 bases had no gene match. MiXCR, run by TCRdb on the reads, gives a single entry per CDR3 protein. The profile shows fewer than 1,000,000 distinct CDR3 sequences, 25% to 40% of them singletons. This sequence originates from a human donor in good health (CMV status not recorded). Some clones in this sample may be carry-over from other donors' samples. Sequenced material: cultured CD8+ T cells from PBMCs, taken from culture after CMV antigen stimulation. This chain links TRBV18 with TRBJ2-1; TRBD2 matches 7 bases. The CDR3 loop is CASSSASGTYNEQFF. The CDR3 coding sequence is TGTGCCAGCTCTTCGGCTAGCGGTACCTACAATGAGCAGTTCTTC.